The rows below give T cell receptor beta chains drawn from one sample of a study of T cell responses to AZD1222 COVID-19 vaccine. The data were produced by immunoSEQ multiplex PCR, yet TCRdb's version contains in-frame clones alone and is incomplete. The profile shows some 140,000 clones, over 85% of them singletons. The input for sequencing was peripheral blood, taken on day 0 of AZD1222 vaccination. Receptors originate from an adult in good health. CDR3s include the opening cysteine and the closing phenylalanine or tryptophan. The D gene is left open where the match is weak. The size entry is marked missing in some rows and otherwise reads once, few, many or a size class.

>NA|TRBJ1-1|NA|TRBV27
CASSLNWIPGTDKAFF
TGTGCCAGCAGCTTAAATTGGATCCCCGGGACTGACAAAGCTTTCTTT
>once|TRBJ2-6|NA|TRBV5-8
CASSPTGWGANVLTF
TGTGCCAGCAGCCCCACAGGGTGGGGGGCCAACGTCCTGACTTTC
>NA|TRBJ2-2|TRBD2|TRBV27
CASSRGLAGSFGELFF
TGTGCCAGCAGTAGAGGGTTAGCGGGGTCATTCGGGGAGCTGTTTTTT
>once|TRBJ1-2|NA|TRBV12-3/TRBV12-4
CASSLSRADGYTF
TGTGCCAGCAGTTTATCAAGGGCAGATGGCTACACCTTC
>NA|TRBJ2-5|NA|TRBV2
CASRQVVETQYF
TGTGCCAGCCGGCAGGTAGTCGAGACCCAGTACTTC
>NA|TRBJ1-1|NA|TRBV7-9
CASSLSSMNTEAFF
TGTGCCAGCAGCTTGTCGAGCATGAACACTGAAGCTTTCTTT
>NA|TRBJ2-1|TRBD2|TRBV2
CASSFGTSGSGSEQFF
TGTGCCAGCAGTTTCGGGACTAGCGGGAGTGGGAGTGAGCAGTTCTTC
>NA|TRBJ1-2|NA|TRBV28
CASRGGSTGYTF
TGTGCCAGCAGGGGGGGGTCCACTGGCTACACCTTC
>NA|TRBJ2-7|TRBD1|TRBV11-2
CASLDRVGLEQYF
TGTGCCAGTCTAGACAGGGTAGGACTCGAGCAGTACTTC
>medium-sized|TRBJ1-6|TRBD1|TRBV9
CASSSRGSGTGGSPLHF
TGTGCCAGCAGCTCTAGGGGCTCCGGGACAGGGGGCTCACCCCTCCACTTT
>NA|TRBJ2-3|TRBD2|TRBV4-1
CASSHPGTSVTDTQYF
TGCGCCAGCAGCCACCCCGGGACTAGCGTCACAGATACGCAGTATTTT
>NA|TRBJ2-1|NA|TRBV19
CASSIAGEQFF
TGTGCCAGTAGTATAGCAGGTGAGCAGTTCTTC
>NA|TRBJ2-7|TRBD1|TRBV2
CASSEPPTGDEQYF
TGTGCCAGCAGTGAACCTCCTACAGGGGACGAGCAGTACTTC
>NA|TRBJ2-7|NA|TRBV29-1
CSVEASGTWDYEQYF
TGCAGCGTTGAAGCCTCCGGGACTTGGGATTACGAGCAGTACTTC
>NA|TRBJ1-1|NA|TRBV28
CASSFGQTEAFF
TGTGCCAGCAGTTTCGGACAAACTGAAGCTTTCTTT
>NA|TRBJ1-6|NA|TRBV6-5
CASSYSLGYSPLHF
TGTGCCAGCAGTTACTCCCTCGGGTATTCACCCCTCCACTTT
>NA|TRBJ2-1|NA|TRBV19
CASSIKRSSGLSYNEQFF
TGTGCCAGTAGTATCAAAAGGTCCTCGGGACTTTCCTACAATGAGCAGTTCTTC
>NA|TRBJ2-2|NA|TRBV12-2
CASRLRGLNTGELFF
TGTGCAAGTCGCTTAAGGGGGCTAAACACCGGGGAGCTGTTTTTT